Sequencing of this TCR beta chain was carried out in a study of control samples from healthy donors and cancer patients (TCRdb year 2020). Libraries came from the immunoSEQ multiplex PCR assay. This immuneACCESS table, as held by TCRdb, lists in-frame sequences with V and J called but not all clones. Of the missing ones, under half trace to an unresolved V gene in checked studies; the others have no known cause. The sample table shows approximately 150,000 clones, and almost 90% are seen once. The ten largest account for roughly 1.7% of the sample. According to the germline V gene, CDR1 reads MDHEN and CDR2 reads SYDVKM. From the cysteine through the phenylalanine, the CDR3 covers 16 amino acids. Just CDR3 DNA is preserved here, 48 bases in frame from base 1. Compared with germline, V lacks 3 bases and J lacks 3 bases; bases without a gene match: 9. As to this clone: Its cognate antigen has yet to be identified. No quality values exist for individual bases; no much larger clone is one base distant.

Sequencing was carried out using blood. The TCR was taken from a man younger than 30 in good health. The V and J segments used are TRBV28 and TRBJ1-2, with 8 middle bases fitting TRBD1. The CDR3 reads CASSLLGGQGDYGYTF. The nucleotide sequence reads as follows: TGTGCCAGCAGTTTGCTCGGAGGACAGGGAGACTATGGCTACACCTTC.